This T cell receptor (delta chain) was observed in a study of gamma-delta chains in newborns, infants, children. The wider study: Microbial exposure reportedly drives polyclonal innate γδ T cell expansion after birth.

V shed 3 bases and J 0 bases; nucleotides not matched to a gene: 15. Germline V CDR1 and CDR2: GEAIGNYY, EKD. The CDR3 consists of 20 residues. TCRdb re-called clones from the reads via CATT. The sample has 9,500 to 13,000 delta-chain clones, approximately 9% seen once. The receptor was isolated from a child who was a newborn, infant or young child, either healthy, febrile or measles-vaccinated (not recorded which). The sequenced sample consisted of blood. The chain uses TRDV2 and TRDJ1, with 13 bases that match TRDD3. For the CDR3, the DNA is TGTGCCTGTGACTCCGTACTGGGGGATACGCGGGTCTCGTACACCGATAAACTCATCTTT. Amino acids: CACDSVLGDTRVSYTDKLIF.